One sample yielded the 14 T cell receptor beta chains listed below, sequenced in a study of T cell responses to AZD1222 COVID-19 vaccine (dated by TCRdb to the early 2020s). The method behind the library was the immunoSEQ multiplex PCR assay. Here the immuneACCESS table is served through TCRdb, limited to in-frame sequences with V and J called. Missing clones are a known gap in these copies; in checked studies unresolved V genes cover under half, and the rest lacks a known reason. The sample table lists around 100,000 clones, around 87% of them with a count of one. The ten most abundant clones make up roughly 4.2% of the sample. The time point label, as the study defines it: baseline before first vaccination. This sample's treatment or condition label indicates: meningococcal conjugate vaccine given as trial control. Sequences were derived from peripheral blood, sampled on day 0 of MenACWY control vaccination. The receptor source for this set is an adult in good health.

The chain combines TRBV28 with TRBJ1-5; 8 positions match TRBD1. The V gene end was trimmed by 6 bases and the J gene end by 2 bases; junction bases not matched to a gene: 0. Germline V gene lookup returns CDR1 MDHEN and CDR2 SYDVKM. This CDR3 has 13 amino acids. The CDR3 here is CASRTGGNQPQHF. The CDR3 nucleotides read TGTGCCAGCAGGACAGGGGGCAATCAGCCCCAGCATTTT.

This rearrangement joins TRBV21-1 to TRBJ2-1; the tabulated D call, TRBD1, remains unverified against the DNA. TRBV21-1 is assigned pseudogene status. CDR3 length: 14 amino acids. CDR3 protein: CASSPRTGGNEQFF. The CDR3 nucleotides read TGTGCCAGCAGCCCGAGGACAGGGGGAAATGAGCAGTTCTTC.

This chain links TRBV30 with TRBJ2-7; a possible D gene is TRBD2 (5 bases). The CDR3 consists of 13 residues. V gave up 4 bases and J gave up 5 bases, with 15 bases separating them. Germline V lookup: CDR1 GTSNPN, CDR2 SVGIG (reference sequence). The CDR3 sequence is CAWITEVGNEQYF. The CDR3 region has the DNA TGTGCCTGGATTACCGAGGTCGGGAACGAGCAGTACTTC.

This clone was picked up one time. The rearrangement links TRBV3-1 (or the pseudogene TRBV3-2) to TRBJ2-7; 8 positions agree with TRBD1. V was pared by 0 bases and J by 9 bases, with 7 bases of the junction left unmatched. Per the germline V gene, CDR1 is LGHDT and CDR2 is YNNKEL (reference sequence). The CDR3 spans 14 residues. This CDR3 is CASSQDRGPQGQYF. The CDR3 DNA reads TGTGCCAGCAGCCAAGACAGGGGGCCCCAGGGGCAGTACTTC.

The chain is built from TRBV10-3 and TRBJ1-1, with D possibly being TRBD1 (5 bases). In germline, CDR1 is ENHRY, CDR2 SYGVKD. Trimming stripped 2 bases from V and 1 base from J, with 5 bases between. The CDR3 is 13 amino acids. In nucleotides, the CDR3 is TGTGCCATCAGTGAGGGGGGGAACACTGAAGCTTTCTTT. Translated: CAISEGGNTEAFF.

The gene calls are TRBV5-4 and TRBJ1-2; the match to TRBD1 covers 8 bases. The J segment lost 2 bases and the V segment lost 4 bases, leaving 16 bases of the junction unmatched. CDR3 length: 18 amino acids. Germline V CDR1 and CDR2: SGHNT, YYREEE (reference sequence). CDR3: CASSPGGAGGRWNYGYTF. In nucleotides, the CDR3 is TGTGCCAGCAGCCCGGGGGGGGCAGGGGGCAGGTGGAACTATGGCTACACCTTC. The full variable domain, rest sourced from reference TRBV5-4 and TRBJ1-2, is ETGVTQSPTHLIKTRGQQVTLRCSSQSGHNTVSWYQQALGQGPQFIFQYYREEENGRGNFPPRFSGLQFPNYSSELNVNALELDDSALYLCASSPGGAGGRWNYGYTFGSGTRLTVV.

The chain couples TRBV30 to TRBJ1-2; 10 bases agree with TRBD1. Trimming removed 3 bases from V and 4 bases from J; junction bases left unmatched: 5. The CDR3 is 14 amino acids. CDR1 is GTSNPN and CDR2 is SVGIG in the germline V gene (reference sequence). The DNA of the CDR3 is TGTGCCTGGAGGACGGACAGGGGGTCCTATGGCTACACCTTC. This codes for CAWRTDRGSYGYTF.

V is TRBV5-1 and J is TRBJ1-5; no reliable D call. This CDR3 is 13 amino acids long. In germline, CDR1 is SGHRS, CDR2 YFSETQ. The ends were cut back, 0 bases at V and 5 bases at J, with 6 bases in the middle. CDR3 DNA sequence: TGCGCCAGCAGCTTGGAAACCGATCAGCCCCAGCATTTT. Protein product: CASSLETDQPQHF.

V is TRBV5-1 and J is TRBJ2-3, with D maybe TRBD1 (6 bases). Germline V lookup: CDR1 SGHRS, CDR2 YFSETQ. Trimming took off 0 bases at V and 5 bases at J, with 13 bases between the two ends. CDR3 size: 15 residues. This CDR3 is CASSLAGTSRDTQYF. CDR3 nucleotide sequence: TGCGCCAGCAGCTTGGCCGGGACATCACGAGATACGCAGTATTTT.

This chain connects TRBV10-3 to TRBJ1-2; D uncertain. The CDR3 is made up of 13 amino acids. The germline CDR1 and CDR2 sequences are ENHRY and SYGVKD. Trimming cost V 4 bases and J 6 bases, with 12 bases left between them. CDR3 sequence: CAISGPANDGYTF. The CDR3 DNA reads as TGTGCCATCAGTGGGCCAGCCAACGATGGCTACACCTTC.

The chain is built from TRBV5-4 and TRBJ2-7; tentatively, D is TRBD1 or TRBD2 (5 bases each). The germline gives CDR1 SGHNT, CDR2 YYREEE (reference sequence). V gave up 4 bases and J gave up 5 bases, with 31 bases separating them. The CDR3 is made up of 19 amino acids. The CDR3 sequence is CASSPDRIGETGPEDEQYF. The CDR3 DNA is TGTGCCAGCAGCCCGGACCGGATTGGGGAGACGGGGCCCGAGGACGAGCAGTACTTC.

This clone was picked up one time. V usage is TRBV28 and J usage is TRBJ2-7; 7 nucleotides line up with TRBD2. The CDR3 has 13 amino acids. Germline trimming cut 5 bases from V and 6 bases from J; bases unmatched to any gene: 7. Germline values: CDR1 MDHEN, CDR2 SYDVKM. The CDR3 bases are TGTGCCAGCAGTAACCTTGGGGGGGGCGAGCAGTACTTC. Translation: CASSNLGGGEQYF.

The chain recombines TRBV5-1 with TRBJ1-2; 9 bases agree with TRBD1. V shed 4 bases, J shed 4 bases, and the junction held 5 bases outside the gene matches. CDR1 is SGHRS and CDR2 is YFSETQ in the germline V gene. CDR3 length equals 14 residues. The CDR3 is CASSLGTGTYGYTF. The DNA of the CDR3 is TGCGCCAGCAGCCTCGGGACAGGGACCTATGGCTACACCTTC.

The gene calls are TRBV4-3 and TRBJ2-2; D is perhaps TRBD1 (5 bases). The germline V gene has CDR1 LGHNA and CDR2 YSLEER. Trimming pared 0 bases from V and 0 bases from J, leaving 8 bases between. The CDR3 is made up of 16 amino acids. The CDR3 region is CASSQDQGSNTGELFF. The CDR3 DNA is TGCGCCAGCAGCCAAGACCAGGGATCGAACACCGGGGAGCTGTTTTTT.